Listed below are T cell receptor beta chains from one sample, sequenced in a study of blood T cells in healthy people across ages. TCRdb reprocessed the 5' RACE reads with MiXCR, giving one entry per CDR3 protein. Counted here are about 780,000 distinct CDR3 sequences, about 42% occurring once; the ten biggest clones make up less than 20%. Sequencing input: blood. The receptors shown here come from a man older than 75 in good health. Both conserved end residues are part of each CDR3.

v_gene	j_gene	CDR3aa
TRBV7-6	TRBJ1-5	CASSLVTGGNQPQHF
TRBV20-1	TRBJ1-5	CSAWTGSGLSNQPQHF
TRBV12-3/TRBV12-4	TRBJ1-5	CASSPTFFSQPQHF
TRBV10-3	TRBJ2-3	CAISRSGSGGTDTQYF
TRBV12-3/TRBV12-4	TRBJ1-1	CASSRTGAEAFF
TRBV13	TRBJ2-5	CASSLGKAETQYF
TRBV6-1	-	CARSHGLAETQYF
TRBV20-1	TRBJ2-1	CSARDQAPGAETQFF
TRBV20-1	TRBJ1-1	CSALSALNTEAFF
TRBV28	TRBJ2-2	CATHRNTGELFF
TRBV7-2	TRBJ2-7	CASSSSTGVQYEQYF
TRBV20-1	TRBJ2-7	CSARDQVYSSGEQYF
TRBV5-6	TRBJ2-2	CASSLRASAGELFF
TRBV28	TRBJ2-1	CASSDPGQGGDEQFF
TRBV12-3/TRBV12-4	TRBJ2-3	CASKKLITDAQYF
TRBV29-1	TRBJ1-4	CSALSGQGEKLFF
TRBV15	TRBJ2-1	CATSRVQSSYNEQFF
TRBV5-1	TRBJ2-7	CASSLLRSSNEQYF
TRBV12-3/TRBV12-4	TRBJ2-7	CASVDPLKQYF
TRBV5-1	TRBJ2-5	CASSREPGLLGEQYF
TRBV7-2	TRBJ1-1	CASSLTENTGAFF
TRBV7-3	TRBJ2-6	CASSILGEGSGANVLTF
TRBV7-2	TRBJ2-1	CASSLEMGGTPYNEQFF
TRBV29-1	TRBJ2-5	CSVEARDSQETQYF
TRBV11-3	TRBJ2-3	CASSFNYGSTDTQYF
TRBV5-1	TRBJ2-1	CASSSAGQVPGEQFF
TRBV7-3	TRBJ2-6	CASSPGGFYSGANVLTF
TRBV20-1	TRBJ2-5	CSAGRASGRPETQYF
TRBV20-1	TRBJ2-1	CSAILAGLFNEQFF
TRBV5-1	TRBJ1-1	CASSRQVNTEAFF
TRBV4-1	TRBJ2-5	CASSQDEASGGSETQYF
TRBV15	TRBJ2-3	CATSRVTGPDTQYF
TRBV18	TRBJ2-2	CASSPRAPTLTNTGELFF